Listed here is a single T cell receptor beta chain. The method was immunoSEQ multiplex PCR; TCRdb's version includes in-frame clones alone and lacks a portion of them. The repertoire has approximately 660,000 clones, around 87% of them found once; the top ten carry approximately 0.01%. The CDR3 loop spans 16 amino acids. Unmatched junction bases numbered 5, after V lost 4 bases and J lost 2 bases. The germline CDR1 and CDR2 sequences are SGDLS and YYNGEE. The sample comes from a study of shared T cell receptors in the human thymus. This sample was also put to use in a study of human thymus T cells. Per that paper: Those donating were healthy Finnish infants in corrective surgery for congenital heart defects. What appeared biased in thymic and blood repertoires was the usage of V and J genes. Thymic repertoires overlap heavily among unrelated individuals, related research has reported.

The clonotype originates from a boy in the first two years of life with a congenital heart defect. The chain is built from TRBV9 and TRBJ1-3; 11 nucleotides align to TRBD1. The sequenced sample was thymocytes. In nucleotides, the CDR3 is TGTGCCAGCAGCCACCGGGACAGGGGGACTGGAAACACCATATATTTT. Translated, it gives CASSHRDRGTGNTIYF.